The present entry profiles one T cell receptor beta chain with its context. Authors' data handling: Estimation of nucleated cell counts was performed using reference gene primer amplification. TCRdb keeps only in-frame clones here, not all; method: immunoSEQ multiplex PCR. Clone size and V and J calls were adopted from that table, with D and trimming inferred from the DNA. The profile covers 95,000 or so clones, with about 84% appearing a single time and more than 20% taken by the ten largest. The data belong to a study of blood T cell repertoires in COVID-19. Study in general: Samples representing acute and convalescent COVID-19 were sourced from the United States, Italy and Spain. From T cells, B-cell-depleted T cells, or PBMCs came the material, which was cDNA or gDNA.

Germline V lookup: CDR1 MDHEN, CDR2 SYDVKM. The ends lost 5 bases at V and 3 bases at J; junction bases unmatched: 11. CDR3 length equals 18 residues. The receptor comes from a man at least 80 years old with active or convalescent COVID-19. The rearrangement uses TRBV28 and TRBJ1-4, with 11 bases fitting TRBD1. The sample taken for sequencing was peripheral blood. The CDR3 DNA reads TGTGCCAGCAGTCGGATTCCGGGACAGGGGGGACCTAATGAAAAACTGTTTTTT. Encoded protein: CASSRIPGQGGPNEKLFF.